This T cell receptor (beta chain) originates from a study of blood T cell repertoires in COVID-19. In the study overall: The study drew acute and convalescent COVID-19 samples from the United States, Italy and Spain. Sources were T cells, B-cell-depleted T cells, or PBMCs; the material itself was cDNA or gDNA.

Under the authors' procedure: The assay estimated nucleated cells by amplifying reference gene primers. Generated by immunoSEQ multiplex PCR, the TCRdb table keeps only in-frame clones and is missing some. For V, J and clone size, that table is used; D and trimming come from the DNA. The repertoire holds some 220,000 clones, with approximately 80% as singletons. The sequenced material came from peripheral blood. The sequence was obtained from a man between 50 and 59 years old with active or convalescent COVID-19.

CDR3 sequence reads: CASSFGPLAGGLGTGELFF. The CDR3 nucleotides are TGTGCCAGCAGTTTTGGCCCCCTAGCGGGAGGGCTGGGCACCGGGGAGCTGTTTTTT. The chain recombines TRBV28 with TRBJ2-2, with 12 positions matching TRBD2. With V trimmed by 3 bases and J by 4 bases, 12 bases remained unmatched. Germline lookup yields CDR1 MDHEN and CDR2 SYDVKM. CDR3 length: 19 residues.